The T cell receptor beta chain under discussion was sequenced for a study of blood T cell repertoires in COVID-19. Profiled with immunoSEQ multiplex PCR; TCRdb holds only in-frame clones, not every one. The sample lists 120,000 or so clones; around 81% were seen once. V was cut by 4 bases and J by 2 bases, with 19 bases left in between. This CDR3 is built from 17 residues. Germline CDR1 reads SGHNT; CDR2 reads YENEEA. The chain couples TRBV11-3 to TRBJ2-3; D is unclear. The receptor was isolated from a woman in her forties or fifties with acute or convalescent COVID-19. The sequenced sample consisted of peripheral blood. Here the CDR3 DNA reads TGTGCCAGCAGCTCGTCCAGAAGTGCGGATAACACAGATACGCAGTATTTT. It translates to CASSSSRSADNTDTQYF.